The 20 T cell receptor beta chains below all came from one sample that was sequenced in a study of PD-1 blockade in mismatch repair-deficient tumors. The method was immunoSEQ multiplex PCR; TCRdb's version includes in-frame clones alone and lacks a portion of them. The data show about 100,000 clones, 82% seen once. This material consisted of peripheral blood, taken approximately 35 weeks after starting pembrolizumab. These receptors were collected from an adult with mismatch repair-deficient cancer.

The chain uses TRBV19 and TRBJ2-5; 9 nucleotides line up with TRBD2. V was pared by 4 bases and J by 4 bases, with 7 bases of the junction left unmatched. The CDR3 spans 15 residues. Germline assignment: CDR1 LNHDA and CDR2 SQIVND (reference sequence). The CDR3 loop reads CASSTLAGVGETQYF. CDR3 DNA: TGTGCCAGTAGTACCTTAGCGGGAGTCGGAGAGACCCAGTACTTC. Full variable domain (missing parts from reference TRBV19 and TRBJ2-5): DGGITQSPKYLFRKEGQNVTLSCEQNLNHDAMYWYRQDPGQGLRLIYYSQIVNDFQKGDIAEGYSVSREKKESFPLTVTSAQKNPTAFYLCASSTLAGVGETQYFGPGTRLLVL.

This chain links TRBV11-3 with TRBJ2-5; 10 bases line up with TRBD2. The CDR3 runs to 18 residues. Germline CDR1 is SGHNT and CDR2 is YENEEA. With 4 bases clipped from V and 1 base from J, the junction kept 12 bases outside the gene matches. CDR3 in amino acids: CASSSPGLRTSGQETQYF. The CDR3 coding sequence is TGTGCCAGCAGCTCCCCGGGTCTGCGGACTAGCGGCCAAGAGACCCAGTACTTC. The whole variable domain, filled in from reference TRBV11-3 and TRBJ2-5, reads EAGVVQSPRYKIIEKKQPVAFWCNPISGHNTLYWYLQNLGQGPELLIRYENEEAVDDSQLPKDRFSAERLKGVDSTLKIQPAELGDSAVYLCASSSPGLRTSGQETQYFGPGTRLLVL.

V is TRBV11-1 and J is TRBJ1-1, with 11 bases matching TRBD1. Germline-derived CDR1 and CDR2 are SGHAT and FQDESV (reference sequence). The CDR3 sequence is 15 residues long. J was trimmed by 2 bases and V by 3 bases; bases with no gene match: 2. The CDR3, as DNA: TGTGCCAGCAGCTTTCGGACAGGGGGCAACACTGAAGCTTTCTTT. Protein: CASSFRTGGNTEAFF.

V and J are TRBV11-3 and TRBJ2-4; D is uncertain. The CDR3 covers 18 residues. Germline V gene lookup returns CDR1 SGHNT and CDR2 YENEEA. Trimming stripped 5 bases from V and 0 bases from J, with 20 bases between. The CDR3 sequence: CASSPRLGQLLAKNIQYF. The CDR3 nucleotides read TGTGCCAGCAGCCCCCGCCTCGGGCAACTCCTAGCCAAAAACATTCAGTACTTC.

The chain is built from TRBV15 and TRBJ1-3, with 9 bases lining up with TRBD1. V lost 3 bases and J lost 0; bases outside the gene matches: 0. The germline gives CDR1 LNHNV, CDR2 YYDKDF (reference sequence). The CDR3 is 15 amino acids. In DNA, the CDR3 is TGTGCCACCAGCAGGGACAGGGGCTCTGGAAACACCATATATTTT. It is translated as CATSRDRGSGNTIYF.

The chain is built from TRBV7-2 and TRBJ2-7; TRBD2 agrees at 13 bases. With 5 bases clipped from V and 3 bases from J, the junction kept 4 bases outside the gene matches. Germline assignment: CDR1 SGHTA and CDR2 FQGNSA. The CDR3 runs to 15 residues. The CDR3 spells CASSLRTSGSYEQYF. CDR3 DNA: TGTGCCAGCAGCCTTAGGACTAGCGGGAGCTACGAGCAGTACTTC.

V usage is TRBV6-5 and J usage is TRBJ1-2; possibly TRBD1 for D (5 bases). This CDR3 is built from 15 residues. The germline CDR1 and CDR2 sequences are MNHEY and SVGAGI. V gave up 6 bases and J gave up 0 bases, with 14 bases separating them. The CDR3 DNA reads TGTGCCAGCAGCCAAAACGGGGACCCTAACTATGGCTACACCTTC. It encodes CASSQNGDPNYGYTF.

The genes are TRBV5-4 and TRBJ1-1, with D possibly matching TRBD1 (6 bases). The germline CDR1 and CDR2 sequences are SGHNT and YYREEE (reference sequence). Trimming shortened V by 4 bases and J by 4 bases, and 14 bases separated the two germline ends. The CDR3 runs 14 residues. The CDR3 sequence: CASSQPTGVTEAFF. The CDR3 nucleotides read TGTGCCAGCAGCCAACCGACAGGTGTCACTGAAGCTTTCTTT.

This sequence joins TRBV6-4 and TRBJ2-1, with 7 positions matching TRBD1. Per germline, CDR1 MRHNA and CDR2 SNTAGT. The CDR3 covers 16 residues. The J segment lost 1 base and the V segment lost 4 bases, leaving 7 bases of the junction unmatched. CDR3 in DNA: TGTGCCAGCAGTGTGCAGGGGGTTACGTCCTACAATGAGCAGTTCTTC. Its protein product is CASSVQGVTSYNEQFF.

V usage is TRBV29-1 and J usage is TRBJ2-1; TRBD2 agrees at 7 bases. CDR3 length: 16 residues. Germline CDR1 and CDR2: SQVTM and ANQGSEA. The ends lost 6 bases at V and 3 bases at J; junction bases unmatched: 14. The CDR3 loop is CSVRKIPSGFYNEQFF. The CDR3 DNA follows: TGCAGCGTCCGAAAAATCCCTAGCGGATTCTACAATGAGCAGTTCTTC.

The chain combines TRBV29-1 with TRBJ2-1, with 8 bases matching TRBD2. Germline loops: CDR1 SQVTM, CDR2 ANQGSEA. V lost 2 bases and J lost 3; bases outside the gene matches: 0. The CDR3 has 13 amino acids. For the CDR3, the DNA is TGCAGCGTTGAAACTAGCGGCTACAATGAGCAGTTCTTC. It specifies CSVETSGYNEQFF.

Only one count was recorded for this clone. The chain is built from TRBV19 and TRBJ2-2, with D tentatively TRBD2 (5 bases). The CDR3 has 14 residues. Germline V gene data show CDR1 as LNHDA and CDR2 as SQIVND (reference sequence). V was pared by 4 bases and J by 1 base, with 7 bases between. The CDR3 bases are TGTGCCAGTAGTAGGGGAGTGAACACCGGGGAGCTGTTTTTT. Translated: CASSRGVNTGELFF.

The V call is TRBV29-1, the J call TRBJ2-3, with 11 positions matching TRBD2. CDR1 is SQVTM, CDR2 ANQGSEA, per germline. The length of the CDR3 is 17 residues. Trimming took 4 bases from V and 0 from J; bases not matched to a gene: 9. CDR3 sequence (DNA): TGCAGCGTTGGTGGGACTAGCGGAGCCCTTAGCACAGATACGCAGTATTTT. This sequence encodes CSVGGTSGALSTDTQYF.

This clone was seen more than once but under ten times. This chain links TRBV7-2 with TRBJ1-5; D perhaps matches TRBD1 (6 bases). The CDR3 has 16 residues. The germline CDR1 and CDR2 sequences are SGHTA and FQGNSA. With 5 bases removed from V and 2 bases from J, the gap between germline ends came to 16 bases. The CDR3 DNA sequence: TGTGCCAGCAGCCTAACAGGGATTCGGGGCAATCAGCCCCAGCATTTT. Translating gives CASSLTGIRGNQPQHF. The full variable domain, its missing parts supplied by reference TRBV7-2 and TRBJ1-5, is GAGVSQSPSNKVTEKGKDVELRCDPISGHTALYWYRQSLGQGLEFLIYFQGNSAPDKSGLPSDRFSAERTGGSVSTLTIQRTQQEDSAVYLCASSLTGIRGNQPQHFGDGTRLSIL.

This chain uses TRBV10-1 with TRBJ2-1, with 11 bases aligning to TRBD2. With V trimmed by 5 bases and J by 3 bases, 3 bases remained unmatched. Germline V gene data show CDR1 as WNHNN and CDR2 as SYGVQD (reference sequence). The CDR3 covers 15 residues. The CDR3 loop is CASSPGLADYNEQFF. CDR3 coding DNA: TGCGCCAGCAGTCCGGGACTAGCGGACTACAATGAGCAGTTCTTC.

The chain employs TRBV21-1 and TRBJ2-1; the table calls TRBD2, which could not be checked here. TRBV21-1 is assigned pseudogene status. There are 18 residues in the CDR3. In DNA form, the CDR3 reads TGTGCCAGCCCCATCGGTAGGACTAGCGCGAGCTCCTACAATGAGCAGTTCTTC. Residues: CASPIGRTSASSYNEQFF.

The J gene is TRBJ1-4, the V gene TRBV5-6, with D uncertain. From germline, CDR1 is SGHDT and CDR2 YYEEEE. V dropped 4 bases and J dropped 7 bases, with 14 bases sitting between them. This CDR3 region has 14 residues. The CDR3 region is CASSEDPNGEKLFF. Written as DNA, the CDR3 is TGTGCCAGCAGCGAGGACCCGAACGGTGAAAAACTGTTTTTT. Together with reference TRBV5-6 and TRBJ1-4, the CDR3 gives the full variable domain: DAGVTQSPTHLIKTRGQQVTLRCSPKSGHDTVSWYQQALGQGPQFIFQYYEEEERQRGNFPDRFSGHQFPNYSSELNVNALLLGDSALYLCASSEDPNGEKLFFGSGTQLSVL.

The chain joins TRBV9 to TRBJ1-1; D might be TRBD1 (6 bases). Trimming removed 4 bases from V and 8 bases from J, with 12 bases in between. The CDR3 covers 12 residues. In germline, CDR1 is SGDLS, CDR2 YYNGEE. The CDR3 region has the DNA TGTGCCAGCAGCCCACGACAGGAGGAAGCTTTCTTT. As protein: CASSPRQEEAFF.

This chain uses TRBV23-1 with TRBJ2-3; 9 bases match TRBD1. TRBV23-1 is an ORF for which the function is uncertain. V lost 7 bases and J lost 6; bases outside the gene matches: 8. The CDR3 has 14 residues. CDR3 bases: TGCGCCAGCACTAGACAGGGGGGGTCTGATACGCAGTATTTT. It translates to CASTRQGGSDTQYF.

The chain joins TRBV4-2 to TRBJ2-3; TRBD2 might be the D (6 bases). The ends were cut back, 3 bases at V and 0 bases at J, with 16 bases in the middle. Germline V gene sequence: CDR1 LGHNA, CDR2 YNFKEQ. The CDR3 consists of 17 residues. The CDR3 here is CASSHLVGSGSTDTQYF. CDR3 sequence (DNA): TGTGCCAGCAGCCACTTGGTAGGTAGCGGCAGCACAGATACGCAGTATTTT.